These 26 T cell receptor beta chains share one sample of origin, sequenced in a study of tissue T cells after allogeneic stem cell transplantation. Profiling relied on immunoSEQ multiplex PCR, and the TCRdb table lists in-frame clones only, not all of them. The sample shows 5,000 to 6,500 clones, over 40% of them seen only once. Time point noted: mouse harvest day 7 after allogeneic transplant. Mouse grafts combined 10^7 T-cell-depleted bone marrow cells with 10^6 splenic CD5+ T cells. Input material: skin. These receptors all come from a female BALB/c mouse given C57BL/6 T cells with graft-versus-host disease after an allogeneic hematopoietic cell transplant.

Note on this clone: Gene names denote mouse genes. The observed sequence ends 1 residue before the CDR3 terminus, with the missing tail filled in from the germline J gene. The V and J genes are TRBV26 and TRBJ1-3; D remains unclear. The CDR3 loop spans 14 amino acids. Germline values: CDR1 KGHPV, CDR2 FQNQEV (reference sequence). Trimming pared 2 bases from V and 1 base from J, leaving 6 bases between. The CDR3 is CASSLLHSGNTLYF. CDR3 DNA, as far as it was read: TGTGCCAGCAGTCTGCTACACTCTGGAAATACGCTCTAT. Full variable domain (outside the CDR3, taken from reference TRBV26 and TRBJ1-3): NSKVIQTPRYLVKGQGQKAKMRCIPEKGHPVVFWYQQNKNNEFKFLINFQNQEVLQQIDMTEKRFSAECPSNSPCSLEIQSSEAGDSALYLCASSLLHSGNTLYFGEGSRLIVV.

This clone was recorded only once. Gene names refer to mouse genes. Partial CDR3 DNA: TGCTCCAGCAGTCAATTTGGGGACTCCTATGAACAGTAC. It translates to CSSSQFGDSYEQY. The whole CDR3 is CSSSQFGDSYEQYF. The chain has TRBV23 and TRBJ2-7; whether TRBD2, the table's D call, matches the DNA was not checked. The CDR3 is cut off 1 residue early in the read; its end comes from the germline J gene. The CDR3 totals 14 residues. Germline V gene data show CDR1 as KGHTA and CDR2 as FQNQQP.

On this clone: Gene names are the mouse ones. The read stops 1 residue short of the end of the CDR3; the missing end is completed from the germline J gene. The chain recombines TRBV26 with TRBJ1-6; tentatively, D is TRBD1 (6 bases). TRBJ1-6 is designated an ORF whose function remains uncertain. The CDR3 consists of 14 residues. CDR1 and CDR2 (germline): KGHPV, FQNQEV (reference sequence). V was clipped by 6 bases and J by 4 bases, with 10 bases between them. The CDR3 loop is CASSDTGYNSPLYF. Partial CDR3 DNA: TGTGCCAGCAGCGATACAGGGTATAATTCGCCCCTCTAC.

To note about this clone: Gene names denote mouse genes. CDR3 DNA, as far as it was read: TGTGCCAGCAGTCCCCAGGGTGCAAACACAGAAGTCTTC. Translation: CASSPQGANTEVF. The whole CDR3 sequence is CASSPQGANTEVFF. The chain is built from TRBV24 and TRBJ1-1; possibly TRBD1 for D (5 bases). Coverage ceases 1 residue before the CDR3 finishes, and the germline J gene fills in the end. CDR1 is KGHTA and CDR2 is FRNEEI in the germline V gene. The CDR3 runs 14 residues. V lost 4 bases to trimming and J lost 0 bases, with 9 bases between them.

This clone came up a few times. Mouse names are used for the genes. The read comes to an end 1 residue before the CDR3 does, leaving the germline J gene to fill in the end. V and J are TRBV23 and TRBJ1-2. The germline gives CDR1 KGHTA, CDR2 FQNQQP. The CDR3 is made up of 13 amino acids. Incomplete CDR3 DNA: TGCTCCAGCAGTCAATCCGGGGGCTCCGACTACACC. Protein sequence: CSSSQSGGSDYT. The full CDR3 is CSSSQSGGSDYTF. Full variable domain (remainder filled in from reference TRBV23 and TRBJ1-2): DAAVTQKPRYLIKMKGQEAEMKCIPEKGHTAVFWYQQKQSKELKFLIYFQNQQPLDQIDMVKERFSAVCPSSSLCSLGIRTCEAEDSALYLCSSSQSGGSDYTFGSGTRLLVI.

This clone came up a few times. Genes and germline are mouse. The CDR3 end lies 1 residue beyond the end of the read and is filled in from the germline J gene. The rearrangement uses TRBV3 and TRBJ2-7; D is perhaps TRBD1 (6 bases). The CDR3 totals 12 residues. Trimming took off 3 bases at V and 4 bases at J, with 7 bases between the two ends. Looked up from germline, CDR1 is SNHLY and CDR2 is FYNGKV (reference sequence). CDR3 bases read: TGTGCCAGCAGCTTGGGACATTATGAACAGTAC. Translated: CASSLGHYEQY. The entire CDR3 sequence reads CASSLGHYEQYF.

Within the sample, this clone is large (0.1 to 1%). Mouse germline and gene names are used. The sequence runs out 1 residue before the end of the CDR3; the remainder is reconstructed from the germline J gene. The V call is TRBV26, the J call TRBJ2-1, with 7 bases that match TRBD1. CDR1 and CDR2 from the germline V gene are KGHPV and FQNQEV (reference sequence). CDR3 size: 14 residues. Trimming removed 2 bases from V and 3 bases from J; junction bases left unmatched: 1. CDR3 protein: CASSLDRVYAEQFF. CDR3 DNA (partial): TGTGCCAGCAGTCTGGACAGGGTCTATGCTGAGCAGTTC.

A remark on this clone: Mouse germline and gene names are used. The CDR3 goes on 1 residue after the read ends, and that part is filled in from the germline J gene. The chain combines TRBV26 with TRBJ2-4; 9 nucleotides agree with TRBD1. The CDR3 is 17 residues long. The germline gives CDR1 KGHPV, CDR2 FQNQEV (reference sequence). The junction had 6 bases not matched to a gene; V was cut back by 2 bases and J by 0 bases. CDR3 bases read: TGTGCCAGCAGTCTGGCCGGGACAGGGAGTAGTCAAAACACCTTGTAC. It codes for CASSLAGTGSSQNTLY. In full, the CDR3 reads CASSLAGTGSSQNTLYF.

Comments on this clone: The genes and germline here are from mouse. The sequenced fragment ends 1 residue before the CDR3 boundary, so the rest is inferred from the germline J gene. V and J are TRBV19 and TRBJ2-2; D is ambiguous. The CDR3 runs 15 residues. The germline CDR1 and CDR2 sequences are FNHDT and SITEND (reference sequence). The V end was cut by 0 bases, the J end by 1 base, with 7 bases between. The CDR3 bases that were read are TGTGCCAGCAGTATAGCTCCAGAAAACACCGGGCAGCTCTAC. Its protein product is CASSIAPENTGQLY. The whole CDR3 protein is CASSIAPENTGQLYF.

Comment on this clone: Gene names follow the mouse nomenclature. With the read ending 1 residue before the CDR3 end, the germline J gene is used to fill in that end. The chain recombines TRBV26 with TRBJ2-4; TRBD1 might be the D (5 bases). With 0 bases removed from V and 4 bases from J, the gap between germline ends came to 11 bases. Germline CDR1 and CDR2: KGHPV and FQNQEV (reference sequence). The CDR3 covers 15 residues. CDR3 sequence: CASSLSLLGENTLYF. The DNA read from the CDR3 is TGTGCCAGCAGTCTGTCACTCTTAGGGGAAAACACCTTGTAC.

As to this clone: Genes and germline are mouse. Coverage ceases 1 residue before the CDR3 finishes, and the germline J gene fills in the end. V gene TRBV3 combines with J gene TRBJ2-3, with TRBD2 matching 10 bases. J gave up 5 bases and V 1 base, and 3 bases lay outside the gene matches. CDR3 length: 15 amino acids. Germline V lookup: CDR1 SNHLY, CDR2 FYNGKV (reference sequence). The chain's CDR3 is CASSLGWGGVETLYF. The CDR3 DNA, read in part, is TGTGCCAGCAGCTTAGGCTGGGGGGGCGTAGAAACGCTGTAT.

This clone turned up a few times. The gene symbols are mouse symbols. Coverage ceases 1 residue before the CDR3 finishes, and the germline J gene fills in the end. This chain links TRBV20 with TRBJ2-3; possible D gene TRBD2, 7 bases. The CDR3 consists of 13 residues. CDR1 is GFQATS and CDR2 is STVNSAI in the germline V gene. Trimming cost V 2 bases and J 3 bases, with 9 bases left between them. The sequenced CDR3 bases are TGTGGTGCTAGGTGGGGGGCCGCAGAAACGCTGTAT. Protein: CGARWGAAETLY. The CDR3, in full, reads CGARWGAAETLYF. Supplemented by reference TRBV20 and TRBJ2-3, the full variable domain reads GALVYQYPRRTICKSGTSMRMECQAVGFQATSVAWYRQSPQKTFELIALSTVNSAIKYEQNFTQEKFPISHPNLSFSSMTVLNAYLEDRGLYLCGARWGAAETLYFGSGTRLTVL.

In regard to this clone: Gene names denote mouse genes. With the read ending 1 residue before the CDR3 end, the germline J gene is used to fill in that end. J is TRBJ1-1 and V is TRBV12-1; D unclear. The CDR3 contains 13 residues. Germline lookup yields CDR1 SGHSN and CDR2 HYEKVE. V lost 0 bases and J lost 1, with 5 bases in between. The sequenced part of the CDR3 DNA is TGTGCCAGCTCTCTCGGGTGGAACACAGAAGTCTTC. Translation: CASSLGWNTEVF. The entire CDR3 protein is CASSLGWNTEVFF.

On this clone: Gene names and germline refer to mouse. The read ends 1 residue shy of where the CDR3 ends; the end is completed using the germline J gene. The V gene is TRBV13-2, the J gene TRBJ1-4, with 11 bases fitting TRBD1. The CDR3 is 13 amino acids. Germline V lookup: CDR1 NNHNN, CDR2 SYGAGS (reference sequence). V was pared by 5 bases and J by 6 bases, with 0 bases of the junction left unmatched. Incomplete CDR3 DNA: TGTGCCAGCGGGGACAGGGGGCACGAAAGATTATTT. Protein sequence: CASGDRGHERLF. The CDR3 reads in full as CASGDRGHERLFF.

Note on this clone: These gene names are mouse names. Read coverage stops 1 residue before the CDR3 terminus; the germline J gene supplies the remainder. The chain uses TRBV23 and TRBJ1-4; the D call in the table, TRBD1, was not verified against the DNA. This CDR3 is built from 14 residues. Germline CDR1 is KGHTA and CDR2 is FQNQQP. The CDR3: CSSSSGTGGERLFF. The part of the CDR3 DNA that was read is TGCTCCAGCTCCTCCGGGACAGGAGGCGAAAGATTATTT.

Of note for this clone: The genes are named according to mouse. The CDR3 extends 1 residue past the end of the read, so its final part is completed from the germline J gene. The J gene is TRBJ2-7, the V gene TRBV26; 7 nucleotides match TRBD1. After removal of 6 bases from V and 0 bases from J, the junction contained 5 bases not matched to a gene. Germline CDR1 and CDR2: KGHPV and FQNQEV (reference sequence). This CDR3 region has 14 residues. The sequenced CDR3 bases are TGTGCCAGCAGGCTCGGGGACAGCTCCTATGAACAGTAC. Translated, it gives CASRLGDSSYEQY. The entire CDR3 is CASRLGDSSYEQYF.

This clone showed up just a few times. Gene labels here are mouse ones. The read ends 1 residue before the CDR3 terminus; that terminus is restored from the germline J gene. The rearrangement joins TRBV3 to TRBJ1-3, with TRBD1 matching 9 bases. The CDR3 length is 16 residues. The V and J ends lost 2 bases and 3 bases, in that order; junction bases with no gene match: 5. Germline V gives CDR1 SNHLY, CDR2 FYNGKV (reference sequence). This chain's CDR3 is CASSLLGTGHGNTLYF. CDR3 DNA, as far as it was read: TGTGCCAGCAGCTTACTAGGGACAGGGCATGGAAATACGCTCTAT.

This clone turned up a few times. Gene names refer to mouse genes. The CDR3 bases that were read are TGCTCCAGCAGTAGGGGGGTAAACACCGGGCAGCTCTAC. Translated: CSSSRGVNTGQLY. The complete CDR3 protein is CSSSRGVNTGQLYF. The chain is built from TRBV23 and TRBJ2-2. The read ends 1 residue early relative to the CDR3; the germline J gene fills the gap. Germline V lookup: CDR1 KGHTA, CDR2 FQNQQP. The CDR3 runs 14 residues.

To note about this clone: Each gene name is a mouse one. CDR3 DNA, as far as it was read: TGTGCCAGCAGTCAGACAGGGGGCGGGAATTCGCCCCTCTAC. This codes for CASSQTGGGNSPLY. The entire CDR3 reads CASSQTGGGNSPLYF. The rearrangement links TRBV26 to TRBJ1-6; 10 bases are a match to TRBD1. With the read ending 1 residue before the CDR3 end, the germline J gene is used to fill in that end. TRBJ1-6 is known as an ORF, though its function is uncertain. V lost 4 bases and J lost 7; bases outside the gene matches: 4. Germline V lookup: CDR1 KGHPV, CDR2 FQNQEV (reference sequence). CDR3 length: 15 amino acids.

As regards this clone: Gene names denote mouse genes. The read is 1 residue too short to cover the CDR3 end, so that end is filled in from the germline J gene. The chain combines TRBV26 with TRBJ2-4, with TRBD1 matching 7 bases. Losses at the gene ends were 5 bases for V and 3 bases for J; bases not matched to a gene: 2. The CDR3 has 13 residues. CDR1 is KGHPV, CDR2 FQNQEV, per germline (reference sequence). The CDR3 reads CASSYRGQNTLYF. CDR3 bases read: TGTGCCAGCAGTTACAGGGGACAAAACACCTTGTAC.

Note on this clone: Gene names are the mouse ones. The missing CDR3 end, 1 residue past where the read stops, is filled in from the germline J gene. J is TRBJ2-1 and V is TRBV3; 8 positions match TRBD2. CDR1 and CDR2 (germline): SNHLY, FYNGKV (reference sequence). This CDR3 has 15 amino acids. V lost 6 bases to trimming and J lost 2 bases; unmatched junction nucleotides: 6. The CDR3 DNA, read in part, is TGTGCCAGCAGGGCTGGGGGGTCCTACTATGCTGAGCAGTTC. Its translation: CASRAGGSYYAEQF. The full CDR3 sequence reads CASRAGGSYYAEQFF.

Concerning this clone itself: Genes and germline are mouse. The observed sequence ends 1 residue before the CDR3 terminus, with the missing tail filled in from the germline J gene. This chain connects TRBV4 to TRBJ2-1, with 7 bases fitting TRBD2. Germline V gene lookup returns CDR1 LGHDT and CDR2 YNNKQL (reference sequence). The CDR3 is made up of 15 amino acids. The ends lost 4 bases at V and 1 base at J; junction bases unmatched: 4. CDR3 DNA (partial): TGTGCCAGCAGCTCTTACTGGGGAAACTATGCTGAGCAGTTC. Its protein is CASSSYWGNYAEQF. The entire CDR3 protein is CASSSYWGNYAEQFF.

By frequency in the sample, this clone is medium-sized. Germline and genes here are mouse. The CDR3 loop reads CASGWGSSYEQYF. The sequenced CDR3 bases are TGTGCCAGCGGCTGGGGGAGCTCCTATGAACAGTAC. The chain has TRBV19 and TRBJ2-7; TRBD2 matches at 7 bases. Read sequence stops 1 residue before the CDR3 end, and the germline J gene provides the missing end. The V gene's germline CDR1 is FNHDT and CDR2 SITEND (reference sequence). The CDR3 sequence is 13 residues long. V lost 7 bases, J lost 0 bases, and 4 bases stayed unmatched.

With regard to this clone: The gene names here belong to mouse. The read ends 1 residue shy of where the CDR3 ends; the end is completed using the germline J gene. The chain couples TRBV3 to TRBJ2-4; D tentatively fits TRBD1 or TRBD2 (5 bases each). The CDR3 runs 13 residues. Germline loops: CDR1 SNHLY, CDR2 FYNGKV (reference sequence). V shed 3 bases and J shed 4 bases, with 8 bases lying between them. The DNA read from the CDR3 is TGTGCCAGCAGCTTGGGGGAGAAAAACACCTTGTAC. Its protein is CASSLGEKNTLY. The full CDR3 protein is CASSLGEKNTLYF.

Notes on this clone: Each gene name is a mouse one. The DNA ends 1 residue before the CDR3 does, and the rest of the CDR3 is filled in from the germline J gene. J is TRBJ2-4 and V is TRBV2, with 11 bases identical to TRBD2. Germline loops: CDR1 LGHNA, CDR2 YSYQKL. The CDR3 length is 17 residues. V lost 1 base, J lost 0 bases, and 3 bases stayed unmatched. CDR3 bases read: TGTGCCAGCAGCCAAGCGGGGACTGGGGGTAGTCAAAACACCTTGTAC. The encoded protein is CASSQAGTGGSQNTLY. The CDR3 in its entirety is CASSQAGTGGSQNTLYF.

For this clone: Gene names and germline refer to mouse. Read sequence stops 1 residue before the CDR3 end, and the germline J gene provides the missing end. The chain employs TRBV20 and TRBJ2-7; D may be TRBD1 or TRBD2 (5 bases each). Trimming left V 5 bases short and J 3 bases short, with 11 bases between. The CDR3 is made up of 12 amino acids. Per germline, CDR1 GFQATS and CDR2 STVNSAI. Partial CDR3 DNA: TGTGGTGCTGCCGGGACGGTCTATGAACAGTAC. It is translated as CGAAGTVYEQY. In full, the CDR3 reads CGAAGTVYEQYF.